Included here is one T cell receptor beta chain sequence, with context. Its antigen is currently unknown. This entry comes from a study of cytomegalovirus exposure and HLA in healthy donors. Whole-study context: From HLA-typed donors, an early data release held about 92 million unique TCRs.

From germline, CDR1 is SGDLS and CDR2 YYNGEE. The CDR3 runs 15 residues. With 3 bases clipped from V and 1 base from J, the junction kept 3 bases outside the gene matches. Healthy bone marrow donors made up the donors. The PCR used 60 Vbeta and 13 Jbeta primers. Profiled with immunoSEQ multiplex PCR; TCRdb holds only in-frame clones, not every one. The sample lists around 98,000 clones; around 68% were seen once. Study observations and caveats: Cytomegalovirus association was assigned to 170 or so TCR beta chains. Per published reports, the classifier diagnosed cytomegalovirus status with high specificity and sensitivity.

The V gene is TRBV9, the J gene TRBJ2-2; TRBD2 matches at 7 bases. Input material: PBMCs. This clonotype was sampled from a female donor in good health and CMV-seronegative. The chain's CDR3 is CASSEAGRNTGELFF. The CDR3 coding sequence is TGTGCCAGCAGCGAAGCGGGACGGAACACCGGGGAGCTGTTTTTT.